This TCR beta chain comes out of a study of T-cell memory formation after mild COVID-19. As for the study in general: TCR clusters largely stayed donor specific. Overall study results and limits: Contracting CD4+ clones were located mainly in CM and EM, and CD8+ clones in EMRA. Balance between CD4 and CD8 was seen in clones contracting day 15 to 85, and a CD4+ lean was seen in later expanders.

A 5'RACE reaction primed in the constant segment made cDNA libraries of TCR alpha and TCR beta, and these carried sample barcodes and UMIs. TCRdb passed the 5' RACE reads through MiXCR, listing each CDR3 protein once. This sample yields some 330,000 distinct CDR3 sequences, of which approximately 21% are seen a single time; approximately 12% belongs to the top ten. The CDR3 is 13 residues long. V dropped 0 bases and J dropped 2 bases, with 5 bases sitting between them. CDR1 and CDR2 (germline): SGDLS, YYNGEE. This clonotype showed up just a few times. Its antigen is not known. The chain has TRBV9 and TRBJ1-2; D is unresolved. Sequenced material: PBMCs or a T cell subset sorted from them (not recorded which). The TCR originated in an adult woman who had mild COVID-19 (a few samples of this study predate the infection). Cell type and time point are not known. The chain's CDR3 is CASSVGLNYGYTF. Here the CDR3 DNA reads TGTGCCAGCAGCGTAGGACTGAACTATGGCTACACCTTC.